Below, 30 T cell receptor beta chains from the same sample are listed, as sequenced in a study of T-cell reconstitution after alpha-beta-depleted transplantation in children. Using unique molecular identifiers, the investigators prepared the TCRbeta library. One entry per CDR3 protein results from TCRdb running MiXCR on the PCR reads. The sample includes about 980,000 distinct CDR3 sequences, around 30% of them seen just once. Sequencing was performed on PBMCs, mostly from graft donor cells, taken 360 days after TCRalphabeta/CD19-depleted stem cell transplant. The receptors originated from a boy in the first two years of life who had a stem cell transplant for SCID, so the T cells may come from the graft donor.

The rearrangement links TRBV7-2 to TRBJ2-7, with D uncertain. The CDR3 consists of 12 residues. The germline CDR1 and CDR2 sequences are SGHTA and FQGNSA. The ends were cut back, 5 bases at V and 4 bases at J, with 9 bases in the middle. In nucleotides, the CDR3 is TGTGCCAGCAGCCACCGACAATACGAGCAGTACTTC. It specifies CASSHRQYEQYF.

The chain uses TRBV7-6 and TRBJ2-3; 9 bases are a match to TRBD1. This CDR3 is built from 16 residues. Trimming at V came to 3 bases and at J to 3 bases, leaving 7 bases not matched to a gene. Per the germline V gene, CDR1 is SGHVS and CDR2 is FNYEAQ. The CDR3 loop reads CASSFTGGGSTDTQYF. The CDR3 DNA reads TGTGCCAGCAGCTTTACAGGGGGCGGTAGTACAGATACGCAGTATTTT.

This chain joins TRBV15 and TRBJ1-1; D is uncertain. V lost 1 base and J 1 base, leaving 10 bases between the germline ends. The CDR3 is 15 residues long. The germline gives CDR1 LNHNV, CDR2 YYDKDF (reference sequence). The CDR3 DNA sequence: TGTGCCACCAGCAGAGGAGCGAGGTCGAACACTGAAGCTTTCTTT. As protein: CATSRGARSNTEAFF.

The rearrangement links TRBV20-1 to TRBJ2-7, with D perhaps matching TRBD1 (6 bases). The CDR3 is made up of 14 amino acids. Germline V lookup: CDR1 DFQATT, CDR2 SNEGSKA (reference sequence). The V and J ends lost 6 bases and 2 bases respectively, with 17 bases between them. The CDR3 sequence: CSAAGDRFTYEQYF. The CDR3 coding sequence is TGCAGTGCCGCAGGCGACAGGTTTACCTACGAGCAGTACTTC.

The CDR3 reads CASSYGTSGGTTDTQYF. CDR3 coding DNA: TGTGCCAGCAGTTACGGGACTAGCGGGGGGACGACAGATACGCAGTATTTT. The rearrangement uses TRBV6-5 and TRBJ2-3, with 15 positions matching TRBD2. The CDR3 runs 17 residues. Germline CDR1 MNHEY, CDR2 SVGAGI. V was pared by 2 bases and J by 3 bases, with 3 bases of the junction left unmatched.

This chain connects TRBV5-1 to TRBJ2-1, with 13 nucleotides matching TRBD2. From germline, CDR1 is SGHRS and CDR2 YFSETQ. The junction had 3 bases not matched to a gene; V was cut back by 0 bases and J by 6 bases. CDR3 length: 16 residues. CDR3 DNA sequence: TGCGCCAGCAGCTTGGCCGGGACTAGCGGGGCCAATGAGCAGTTCTTC. This gives the protein CASSLAGTSGANEQFF.

This clonotype was found once. The chain links TRBV6-1 to TRBJ2-3; TRBD1 aligns across 9 bases. Germline V gives CDR1 MNHNS, CDR2 SASEGT. The CDR3 length is 16 residues. The V segment lost 6 bases and the J segment 4 bases; nucleotides outside the gene matches: 11. CDR3 bases: TGTGCCAGCAGGCCGTGGACAGGGGATCGTGCAGATACGCAGTATTTT. Translation gives CASRPWTGDRADTQYF.

This clonotype was recorded many times. The chain has TRBV29-1 and TRBJ2-5; D remains ambiguous. This CDR3 contains 8 residues. V lost 4 bases and J lost 8, with 2 bases in between. Germline V CDR1 and CDR2: SQVTM, ANQGSEA. The CDR3 coding sequence is TGCAGCGTTGGTACCCAGTACTTC. It specifies CSVGTQYF.

For the CDR3, the DNA is TGTGCCAGCAGCAAAACAGGGGGCGTTAGGAACACTGAAGCTTTCTTT. Translated, it gives CASSKTGGVRNTEAFF. V usage is TRBV21-1 and J usage is TRBJ1-1; the table assigns TRBD1, which was not confirmed against the DNA. TRBV21-1 is given as a pseudogene. The CDR3 length is 16 residues.

The chain combines TRBV2 with TRBJ2-1; 8 bases align to TRBD2. The junction had 8 bases not matched to a gene; V was cut back by 6 bases and J by 4 bases. The germline gives CDR1 SNHLY, CDR2 FYNNEI. The length of the CDR3 is 15 residues. The CDR3 sequence: CASSRIAGPYNEQFF. The DNA of the CDR3 is TGTGCCAGCAGCCGAATAGCGGGGCCTTACAATGAGCAGTTCTTC.

V usage is TRBV5-1 and J usage is TRBJ2-7; the D is unclear. The V end lost 4 bases, the J end lost 0 bases, and 14 bases lay between the germline ends. The germline gives CDR1 SGHRS, CDR2 YFSETQ. The CDR3 totals 15 residues. As DNA, the CDR3 is TGCGCCAGCAGCCTGCTCGGCGCCCTCTCCTACGAGCAGTACTTC. It is translated as CASSLLGALSYEQYF.

This chain links TRBV15 with TRBJ2-7; 7 bases match TRBD2. This CDR3 comprises 15 residues. Germline assignment: CDR1 LNHNV and CDR2 YYDKDF (reference sequence). V shed 1 base and J 1 base; nucleotides not matched to a gene: 4. CDR3 residues: CATSRGGGTSYEQYF. The CDR3 DNA reads TGTGCCACCAGCAGAGGCGGGGGTACTTCCTACGAGCAGTACTTC.

This clonotype appeared once. J is TRBJ2-3 and V is TRBV20-1; 8 nucleotides agree with TRBD2. Germline CDR1 and CDR2: DFQATT and SNEGSKA (reference sequence). CDR3 length: 13 residues. V dropped 6 bases and J dropped 4; count of bases not matched to a gene: 6. The CDR3 coding sequence is TGCAGTGCCACTAGCGGTTTTGCAGATACGCAGTATTTT. Its translation: CSATSGFADTQYF.

This clonotype was detected only a few times. This sequence joins TRBV11-1 and TRBJ2-1, with 16 bases identical to TRBD2. Germline V gene sequence: CDR1 SGHAT, CDR2 FQDESV (reference sequence). The CDR3 consists of 20 residues. V was pared by 2 bases and J by 4 bases, with 11 bases of the junction left unmatched. The CDR3 reads CASSLPLGLAGGQRYNEQFF. DNA for the CDR3: TGTGCCAGCAGCTTACCACTGGGACTAGCGGGGGGGCAAAGGTACAATGAGCAGTTCTTC.

This clonotype came up a few times. V gene TRBV6-1 combines with J gene TRBJ1-2; TRBD1 is a possible D gene (6 bases). V was shortened by 4 bases and J by 13 bases, with 25 bases between the two germline ends. CDR1 and CDR2 (germline): MNHNS, SASEGT. CDR3 length: 15 residues. The CDR3 loop is CASSARSGGAMSLTF. In DNA, the CDR3 is TGTGCCAGCAGTGCTAGGAGCGGGGGCGCGATGTCCCTCACCTTC.

The CDR3 loop is CASTGDGGEFF. CDR3 nucleotide sequence: TGTGCCAGCACCGGGGATGGGGGAGAGTTCTTC. J is TRBJ2-1 and V is TRBV7-9, with D perhaps given as TRBD1 or TRBD2 (5 bases each). The CDR3 covers 11 residues. Trimming removed 7 bases at V and 14 bases at J, with 15 bases between. Germline CDR1 and CDR2: SEHNR and FQNEAQ (reference sequence).

The V call is TRBV10-2, the J call TRBJ2-3; D gene ambiguous. This CDR3 region has 15 residues. Germline V gives CDR1 WSHSY, CDR2 SAAADI. The V and J ends lost 6 bases and 2 bases respectively, with 15 bases between them. The CDR3 sequence is CASSEPTPTTDTQYF. The CDR3, as DNA: TGCGCCAGCAGCGAACCGACGCCTACCACAGATACGCAGTATTTT.

The chain combines TRBV5-1 with TRBJ2-1, with 10 positions matching TRBD1. The CDR3 has 15 amino acids. The germline V gene encodes CDR1 SGHRS and CDR2 YFSETQ. Unmatched junction bases numbered 9, after V lost 6 bases and J lost 6 bases. The CDR3 DNA reads TGCGCCAGCAACGACCGGGACAGGGGCCCCAATGAGCAGTTCTTC. This gives the protein CASNDRDRGPNEQFF.

This clonotype was detected once. V and J are TRBV12-3 or TRBV12-4 and TRBJ2-7; 9 positions agree with TRBD1. The V gene end was trimmed by 7 bases and the J gene end by 2 bases; junction bases not matched to a gene: 9. The CDR3 has 15 residues. The CDR3: CASTPGQGPPYEQYF. The CDR3 nucleotides read TGTGCCAGCACCCCGGGACAGGGACCCCCCTACGAGCAGTACTTC.

The V call is TRBV20-1, the J call TRBJ2-7, with D tentatively TRBD2 (6 bases). The germline CDR1 and CDR2 sequences are DFQATT and SNEGSKA (reference sequence). The ends were cut back, 0 bases at V and 2 bases at J, with 14 bases in the middle. The CDR3 runs to 15 residues. CDR3 in amino acids: CSARDPRGDPYEQYF. The CDR3 DNA is TGCAGTGCTAGAGATCCGCGGGGAGATCCCTACGAGCAGTACTTC.

This clonotype was seen only a few times. This chain links TRBV28 with TRBJ2-7; TRBD1 matches at 8 bases. Per germline, CDR1 MDHEN and CDR2 SYDVKM. The V segment lost 3 bases and the J segment 4 bases; nucleotides outside the gene matches: 8. CDR3 length: 15 amino acids. The CDR3 DNA reads TGTGCCAGCAGTTTTGGACAGGGATTGTGGTACGAGCAGTACTTC. Protein product: CASSFGQGLWYEQYF.

The chain carries TRBV15 and TRBJ2-7; D is undetermined. Germline V CDR1 and CDR2: LNHNV, YYDKDF (reference sequence). This CDR3 spans 16 amino acids. The V gene lost 1 base and the J gene lost 0 bases, with 13 bases spanning the gap. Here the CDR3 DNA reads TGTGCCACCAGCAGAGGTGGGGAAGGGCGCTCCTACGAGCAGTACTTC. Translated, it gives CATSRGGEGRSYEQYF.

The V and J genes are TRBV25-1 and TRBJ1-1, with D tentatively TRBD1 (6 bases). The CDR3 is 15 residues long. Trimming removed 7 bases at V and 7 bases at J, with 22 bases between. CDR1 is MGHDK, CDR2 SYGVNS, per germline. The CDR3, as DNA: TGTGCCAGCACCGCTTGGGGGACACAAAAAGGTGAAGCTTTCTTT. The encoded protein is CASTAWGTQKGEAFF.

This chain uses TRBV9 with TRBJ2-1; TRBD2 agrees at 8 bases. V trimming: 6 bases; J trimming: 7 bases; junction bases outside the gene matches: 12. Germline-derived CDR1 and CDR2 are SGDLS and YYNGEE. The CDR3 extends over 15 amino acids. CDR3 sequence: CASNSGEGLVNEQFF. In DNA, the CDR3 is TGTGCCAGCAATAGCGGGGAGGGGTTGGTTAATGAGCAGTTCTTC.

A few counts support this clonotype. The chain recombines TRBV5-6 with TRBJ1-5, with 8 bases identical to TRBD1. The V gene's germline CDR1 is SGHDT and CDR2 YYEEEE. The CDR3 is made up of 15 amino acids. With V trimmed by 4 bases and J by 5 bases, 8 bases remained unmatched. CDR3 nucleotide sequence: TGTGCCAGCAGCCTTATGACAGGGGTTGATCAGCCCCAGCATTTT. Translation gives CASSLMTGVDQPQHF.

This clonotype was picked up a small number of times. The chain combines TRBV7-2 with TRBJ1-2, with 8 bases fitting TRBD1. V gave up 0 bases and J gave up 6 bases; unmatched junction bases: 9. The V gene's germline CDR1 is SGHTA and CDR2 FQGNSA. The CDR3 extends over 16 amino acids. CDR3 in DNA: TGTGCCAGCAGCTTAGCGCCGGGACAGGAGCGCGATGGCTACACCTTC. Its protein product is CASSLAPGQERDGYTF. The full variable domain, completed using reference TRBV7-2 and TRBJ1-2, is GAGVSQSPSNKVTEKGKDVELRCDPISGHTALYWYRQSLGQGLEFLIYFQGNSAPDKSGLPSDRFSAERTGGSVSTLTIQRTQQEDSAVYLCASSLAPGQERDGYTFGSGTRLTVV.

The chain recombines TRBV29-1 with TRBJ2-7, with 8 bases identical to TRBD1. The junction had 7 bases not matched to a gene; V was cut back by 6 bases and J by 6 bases. CDR3 length equals 12 residues. Germline lookup yields CDR1 SQVTM and CDR2 ANQGSEA. CDR3 protein: CSVQPDRGEQYF. CDR3 nucleotides: TGCAGCGTCCAGCCTGACAGGGGCGAGCAGTACTTC.

This clonotype was seen more than once but under ten times. The chain carries TRBV4-3 and TRBJ2-3; 11 nucleotides match TRBD2. This CDR3 spans 17 amino acids. The J segment lost 6 bases and the V segment lost 4 bases, leaving 12 bases of the junction unmatched. Germline-derived CDR1 and CDR2 are LGHNA and YSLEER. This chain's CDR3 is CASSPHGTSGGDDTQYF. In nucleotides, the CDR3 is TGCGCCAGCAGCCCCCATGGAACTAGCGGGGGCGATGATACGCAGTATTTT.

The chain couples TRBV20-1 to TRBJ1-1; TRBD1 might be the D (6 bases). Germline values: CDR1 DFQATT, CDR2 SNEGSKA (reference sequence). This CDR3 has 11 residues. Trimming shortened V by 0 bases and J by 10 bases, and 9 bases separated the two germline ends. CDR3 bases: TGCAGTGCTAGAGATCGGGACACAGCTTTCTTT. Translating gives CSARDRDTAFF.

This clonotype was picked up one time. CDR3 DNA: TGTGCTAGTGGTTTGGGACCGACAGGGAAAGGAGCCGGGGAGCTGTTTTTT. It encodes CASGLGPTGKGAGELFF. The chain joins TRBV12-5 to TRBJ2-2; 7 positions match TRBD1. The J segment lost 6 bases and the V segment lost 1 base, leaving 11 bases of the junction unmatched. There are 17 residues in the CDR3. Germline V gene data show CDR1 as LGHNT and CDR2 as FRNRAP.